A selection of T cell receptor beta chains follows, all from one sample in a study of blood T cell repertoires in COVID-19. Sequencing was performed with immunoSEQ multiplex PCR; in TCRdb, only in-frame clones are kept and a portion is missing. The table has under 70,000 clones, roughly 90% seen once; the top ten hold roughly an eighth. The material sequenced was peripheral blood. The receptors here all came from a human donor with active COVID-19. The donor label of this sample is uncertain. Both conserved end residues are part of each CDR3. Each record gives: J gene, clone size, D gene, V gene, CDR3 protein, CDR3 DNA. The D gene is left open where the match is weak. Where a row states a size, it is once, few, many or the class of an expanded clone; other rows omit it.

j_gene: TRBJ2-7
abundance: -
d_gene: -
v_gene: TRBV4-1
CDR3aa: CASSQGTNPHEQYF
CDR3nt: TGCGCCAGCAGCCAAGGGACTAATCCTCACGAGCAGTACTTC

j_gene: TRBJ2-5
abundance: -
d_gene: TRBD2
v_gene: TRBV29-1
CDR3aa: CSVSGSPETQYF
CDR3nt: TGCAGCGTCAGCGGGAGCCCAGAGACCCAGTACTTC

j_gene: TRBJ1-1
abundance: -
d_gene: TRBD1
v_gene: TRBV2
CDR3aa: CASRRGQGVVGNTEAFF
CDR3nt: TGTGCCAGCAGGCGCGGACAGGGGGTCGTGGGGAACACTGAAGCTTTCTTT

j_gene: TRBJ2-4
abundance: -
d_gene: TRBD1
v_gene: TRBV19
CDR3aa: CASRTGKNIQYF
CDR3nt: TGTGCCAGTAGGACAGGGAAAAACATTCAGTACTTC

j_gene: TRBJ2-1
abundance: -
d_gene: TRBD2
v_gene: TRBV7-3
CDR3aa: CASSSGLAGGRPEQFF
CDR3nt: TGTGCCAGCAGCTCAGGACTAGCGGGAGGTCGGCCTGAGCAGTTCTTC

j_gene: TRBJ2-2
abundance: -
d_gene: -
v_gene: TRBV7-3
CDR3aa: CASSLDRSGELFF
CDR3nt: TGTGCCAGCAGCTTAGACAGATCCGGGGAGCTGTTTTTT

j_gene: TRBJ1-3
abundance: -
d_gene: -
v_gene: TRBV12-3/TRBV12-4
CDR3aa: CASSYRAGNTIYF
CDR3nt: TGTGCCAGCAGTTACAGGGCAGGAAACACCATATATTTT

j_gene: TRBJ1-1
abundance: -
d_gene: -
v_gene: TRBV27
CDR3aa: CASSSQSQGYTEAFF
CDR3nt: TGTGCCAGCAGTTCCCAGAGCCAGGGGTACACTGAAGCTTTCTTT

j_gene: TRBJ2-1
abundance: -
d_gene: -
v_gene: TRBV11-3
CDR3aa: CASSLDPGSSYNEQFF
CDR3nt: TGTGCCAGCAGCTTAGATCCGGGGAGCTCCTACAATGAGCAGTTCTTC

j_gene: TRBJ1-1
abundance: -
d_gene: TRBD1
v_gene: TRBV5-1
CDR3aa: CASSGRQGQGTEAFF
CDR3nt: TGCGCCAGCAGCGGAAGACAGGGTCAGGGCACTGAAGCTTTCTTT

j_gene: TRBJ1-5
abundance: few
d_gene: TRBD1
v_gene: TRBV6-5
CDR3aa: CASKFSGGNQPQHF
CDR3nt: TGTGCCAGCAAGTTCTCAGGGGGGAATCAGCCCCAGCATTTT

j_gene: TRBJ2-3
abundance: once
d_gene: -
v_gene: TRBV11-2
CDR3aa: CASSFAGAPGDTQYF
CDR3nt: TGTGCCAGCAGCTTCGCGGGGGCGCCCGGAGATACGCAGTATTTT

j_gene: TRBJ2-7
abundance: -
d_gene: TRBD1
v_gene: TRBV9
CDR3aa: CASGTGAYEQYF
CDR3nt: TGTGCCAGCGGGACAGGGGCCTACGAGCAGTACTTC

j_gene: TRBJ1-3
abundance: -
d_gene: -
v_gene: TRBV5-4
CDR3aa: CASSLGGQGDSHTIYF
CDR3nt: TGTGCCAGCAGCTTGGGAGGTCAGGGCGATAGTCACACCATATATTTT

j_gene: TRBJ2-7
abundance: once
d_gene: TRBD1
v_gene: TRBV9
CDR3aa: CASSAGTGDYEQYF
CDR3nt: TGTGCCAGCAGCGCCGGGACAGGGGACTACGAGCAGTACTTC

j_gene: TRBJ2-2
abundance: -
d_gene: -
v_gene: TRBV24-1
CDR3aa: CATRSLTGELFF
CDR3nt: TGTGCCACCAGGTCACTGACCGGGGAGCTGTTTTTT

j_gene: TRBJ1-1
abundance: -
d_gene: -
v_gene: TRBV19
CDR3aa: CASSRPSEGTTEAFF
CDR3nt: TGTGCCAGTAGTAGGCCCTCGGAGGGAACCACTGAAGCTTTCTTT

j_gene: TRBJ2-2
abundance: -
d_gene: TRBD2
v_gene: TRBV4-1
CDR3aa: CASSQDRLLAGVNTGELFF
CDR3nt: TGCGCCAGCAGCCAAGATAGGTTATTAGCGGGAGTAAACACCGGGGAGCTGTTTTTT

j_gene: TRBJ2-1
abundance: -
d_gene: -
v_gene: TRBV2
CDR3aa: CASRAWASSYNEQFF
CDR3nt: TGTGCCAGCAGGGCTTGGGCGAGCTCCTACAATGAGCAGTTCTTC

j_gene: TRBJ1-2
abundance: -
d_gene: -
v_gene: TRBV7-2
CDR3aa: CASSSPGGARGYTF
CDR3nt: TGTGCCAGCAGCTCCCCGGGGGGGGCTCGTGGCTACACCTTC

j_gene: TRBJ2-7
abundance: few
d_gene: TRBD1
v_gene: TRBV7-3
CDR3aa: CASSRDSGYEQYF
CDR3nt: TGTGCCAGCAGCCGGGACAGTGGGTACGAGCAGTACTTC

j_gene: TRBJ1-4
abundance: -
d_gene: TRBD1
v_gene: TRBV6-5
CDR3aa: CASRSRGRYEKLFF
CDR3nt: TGTGCCAGCAGATCCAGGGGGCGTTATGAAAAACTGTTTTTT

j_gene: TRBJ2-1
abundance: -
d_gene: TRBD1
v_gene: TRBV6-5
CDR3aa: CASSSRQGAMGEQFF
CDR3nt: TGTGCCAGCAGTTCCCGACAGGGGGCCATGGGTGAGCAGTTCTTC

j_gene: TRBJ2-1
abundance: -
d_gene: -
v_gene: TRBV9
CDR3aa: CASSVVPSEEGYNEQFF
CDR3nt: TGTGCCAGCAGCGTAGTTCCTAGCGAGGAGGGATACAATGAGCAGTTCTTC

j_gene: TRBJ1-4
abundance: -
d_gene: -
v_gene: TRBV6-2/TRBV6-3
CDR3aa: CASSLNREAGYEKLFF
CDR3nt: TGTGCCAGCAGTCTTAACCGGGAGGCTGGGTATGAAAAACTGTTTTTT

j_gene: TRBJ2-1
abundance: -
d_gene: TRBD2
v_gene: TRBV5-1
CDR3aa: CASRSGAGGRDNEQFF
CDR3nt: TGCGCCAGCAGGTCGGGAGCGGGAGGCCGAGACAATGAGCAGTTCTTC

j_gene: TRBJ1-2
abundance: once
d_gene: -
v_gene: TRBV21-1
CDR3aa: CASSKWPDRDLNYGYTF
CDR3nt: TGTGCCAGCAGCAAATGGCCGGACAGGGACCTTAACTATGGCTACACCTTC

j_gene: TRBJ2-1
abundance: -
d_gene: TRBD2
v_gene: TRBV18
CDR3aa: CASSPGLAGGLEQFF
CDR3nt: TGTGCCAGCTCACCTGGACTAGCGGGGGGGCTGGAGCAGTTCTTC

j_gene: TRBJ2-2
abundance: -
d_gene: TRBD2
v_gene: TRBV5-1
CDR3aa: CASRAPGQRGTGELFF
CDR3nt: TGCGCCAGCAGGGCCCCTGGGCAGCGGGGCACCGGGGAGCTGTTTTTT

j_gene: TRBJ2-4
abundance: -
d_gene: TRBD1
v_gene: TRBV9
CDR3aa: CASSLGQGSKNIQYF
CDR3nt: TGTGCCAGCTCGTTGGGACAGGGATCCAAAAACATTCAGTACTTC

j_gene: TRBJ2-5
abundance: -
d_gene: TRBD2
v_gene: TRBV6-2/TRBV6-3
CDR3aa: CASSRGGDRETQYF
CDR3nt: TGTGCCAGCAGTCGGGGGGGGGACCGGGAGACCCAGTACTTC

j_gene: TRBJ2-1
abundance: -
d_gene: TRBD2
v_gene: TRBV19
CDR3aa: CASSRGTSGKGEQFF
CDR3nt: TGTGCCAGTAGCCGCGGGACTAGCGGGAAGGGTGAGCAGTTCTTC

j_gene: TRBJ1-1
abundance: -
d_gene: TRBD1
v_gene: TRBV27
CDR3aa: CASILQGDAFF
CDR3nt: TGTGCCAGCATCCTACAGGGGGATGCTTTCTTT

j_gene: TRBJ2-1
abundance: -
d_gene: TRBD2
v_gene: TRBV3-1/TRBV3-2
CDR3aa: CASSQALAGRYEQFF
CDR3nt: TGTGCCAGCAGCCAAGCTCTAGCGGGGCGCTATGAGCAGTTCTTC

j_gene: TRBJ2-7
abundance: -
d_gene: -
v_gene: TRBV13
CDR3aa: CASSPGAVSPYEQYF
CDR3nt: TGTGCCAGCAGCCCAGGGGCGGTCTCCCCCTACGAGCAGTACTTC

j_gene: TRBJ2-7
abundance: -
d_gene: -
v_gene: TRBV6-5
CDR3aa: CASSSPGRDRYEQYF
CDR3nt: TGTGCCAGCAGTTCCCCGGGGCGGGATCGGTACGAGCAGTACTTC

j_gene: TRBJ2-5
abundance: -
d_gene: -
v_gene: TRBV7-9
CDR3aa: CASSPVPADKETQYF
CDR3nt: TGTGCCAGCAGCCCGGTGCCAGCGGATAAAGAGACCCAGTACTTC

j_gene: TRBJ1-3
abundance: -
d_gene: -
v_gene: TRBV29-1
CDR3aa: CSVGSNSGNTIYF
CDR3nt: TGCAGCGTTGGGAGCAACTCTGGAAACACCATATATTTT

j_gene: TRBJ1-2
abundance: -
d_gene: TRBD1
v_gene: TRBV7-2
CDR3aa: CASSLDRDYGYTF
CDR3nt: TGTGCCAGCAGCTTGGACAGGGACTATGGCTACACCTTC

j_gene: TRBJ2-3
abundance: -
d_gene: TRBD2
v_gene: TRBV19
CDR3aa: CASTRAGGRTDTQYF
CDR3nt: TGTGCCAGTACGCGAGCGGGGGGTCGCACAGATACGCAGTATTTT

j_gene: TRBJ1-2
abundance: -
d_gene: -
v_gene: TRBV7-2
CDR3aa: CASSPDSPSGYGYTF
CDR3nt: TGTGCCAGCAGCCCGGACAGCCCCTCTGGCTATGGCTACACCTTC

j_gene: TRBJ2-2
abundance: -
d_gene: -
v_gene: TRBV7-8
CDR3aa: CASSLARPGSVTGELFF
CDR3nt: TGTGCCAGCAGCTTAGCGCGCCCGGGTTCTGTCACCGGGGAGCTGTTTTTT

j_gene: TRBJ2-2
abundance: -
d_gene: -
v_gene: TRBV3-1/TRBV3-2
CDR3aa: CASSQDSRGERRELFF
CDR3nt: TGTGCCAGCAGCCAAGATAGCAGGGGGGAAAGACGGGAGCTGTTTTTT

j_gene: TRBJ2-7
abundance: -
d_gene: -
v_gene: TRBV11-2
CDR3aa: CASRLTGDSGYEQYF
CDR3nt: TGTGCCAGCAGACTGACCGGGGATAGCGGCTACGAGCAGTACTTC

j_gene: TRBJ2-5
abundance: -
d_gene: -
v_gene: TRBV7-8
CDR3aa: CASSPRGLEKETQYF
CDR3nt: TGTGCCAGCAGCCCCCGCGGGTTAGAGAAAGAGACCCAGTACTTC

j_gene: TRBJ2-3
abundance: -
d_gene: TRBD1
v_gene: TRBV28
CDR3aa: CASSLTGGNTDTQYF
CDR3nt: TGTGCCAGCAGTTTAACAGGGGGAAACACAGATACGCAGTATTTT

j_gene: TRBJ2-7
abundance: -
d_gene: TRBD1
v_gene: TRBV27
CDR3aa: CASRDRSTSYEQYF
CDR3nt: TGTGCCAGCCGGGACAGATCGACGTCCTACGAGCAGTACTTC

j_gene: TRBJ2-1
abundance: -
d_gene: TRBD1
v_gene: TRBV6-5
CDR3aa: CASSRAGGEQFF
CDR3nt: TGTGCCAGCAGCCGCGCAGGGGGTGAGCAGTTCTTC

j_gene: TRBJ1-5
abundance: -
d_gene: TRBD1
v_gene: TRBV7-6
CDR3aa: CASSPTGVGPNQPQHF
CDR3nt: TGTGCCAGCAGCCCAACAGGGGTCGGGCCCAATCAGCCCCAGCATTTT

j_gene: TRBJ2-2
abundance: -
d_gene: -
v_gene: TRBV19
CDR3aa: CASTSGEGSNTGELFF
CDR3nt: TGTGCCAGTACCTCCGGAGAGGGCTCGAACACCGGGGAGTTGTTTTTT

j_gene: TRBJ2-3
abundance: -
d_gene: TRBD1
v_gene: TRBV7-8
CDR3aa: CASSTSGTGASDTQYF
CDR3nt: TGTGCCAGCAGCACGTCCGGGACAGGAGCCTCGGATACGCAGTATTTT

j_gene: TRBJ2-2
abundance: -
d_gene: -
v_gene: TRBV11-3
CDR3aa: CASSYRAGELFF
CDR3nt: TGTGCCAGCAGCTACAGGGCCGGGGAGCTGTTTTTT

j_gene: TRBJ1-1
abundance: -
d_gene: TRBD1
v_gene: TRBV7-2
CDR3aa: CASSLDTGDPPIF
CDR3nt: TGTGCCAGCAGCTTAGATACAGGGGATCCCCCAATCTTT

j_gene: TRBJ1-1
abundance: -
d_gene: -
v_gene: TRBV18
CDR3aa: CASSHEQGETEAFF
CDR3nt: TGTGCCAGCTCCCACGAACAGGGAGAAACTGAAGCTTTCTTT

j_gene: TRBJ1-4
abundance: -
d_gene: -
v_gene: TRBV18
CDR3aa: CASSPGHGAPGNEKLFF
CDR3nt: TGTGCCAGCTCACCTGGGCATGGGGCGCCAGGTAATGAAAAACTGTTTTTT

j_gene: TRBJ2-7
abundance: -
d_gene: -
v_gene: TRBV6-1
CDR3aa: CASSERTYEQYF
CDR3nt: TGTGCCAGCAGTGAAAGGACATACGAGCAGTACTTC

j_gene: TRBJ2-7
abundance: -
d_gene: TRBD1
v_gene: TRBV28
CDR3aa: CASLQGGQVSPEQYF
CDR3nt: TGTGCCAGCTTACAGGGGGGCCAGGTGAGCCCCGAGCAGTACTTC

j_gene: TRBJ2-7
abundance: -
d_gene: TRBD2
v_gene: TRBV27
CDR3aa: CASSLTSSGTGAYEQYF
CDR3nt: TGTGCCAGCAGTTTAACCTCCAGCGGGACGGGGGCCTACGAGCAGTACTTC

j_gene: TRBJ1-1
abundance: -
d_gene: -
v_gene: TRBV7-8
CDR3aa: CASSLDPLYSSNTEAFF
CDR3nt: TGTGCCAGCAGCTTAGATCCCTTATACTCCTCGAACACTGAAGCTTTCTTT

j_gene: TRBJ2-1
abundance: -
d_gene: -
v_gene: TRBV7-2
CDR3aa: CASRRTEGSYNEQFF
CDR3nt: TGTGCCAGCAGACGGACAGAAGGCTCCTACAATGAGCAGTTCTTC